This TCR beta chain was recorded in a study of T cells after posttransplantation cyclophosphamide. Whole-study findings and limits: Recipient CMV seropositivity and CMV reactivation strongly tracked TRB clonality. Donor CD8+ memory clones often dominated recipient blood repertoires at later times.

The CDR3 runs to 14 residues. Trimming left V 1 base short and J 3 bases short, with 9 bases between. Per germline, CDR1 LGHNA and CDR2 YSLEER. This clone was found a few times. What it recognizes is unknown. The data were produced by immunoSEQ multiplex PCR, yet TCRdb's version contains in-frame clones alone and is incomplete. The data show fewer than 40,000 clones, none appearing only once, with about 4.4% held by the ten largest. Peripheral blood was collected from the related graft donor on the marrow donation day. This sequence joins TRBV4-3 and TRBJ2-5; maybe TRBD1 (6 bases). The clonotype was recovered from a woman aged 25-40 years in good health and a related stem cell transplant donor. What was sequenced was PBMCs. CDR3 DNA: TGCGCCAGCAGCCAAGGGACAGCCAAAGAGACCCAGTACTTC. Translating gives CASSQGTAKETQYF.